The clone carrying this T cell receptor (beta chain) occurred a few times. Its antigen remains unknown. Method: immunoSEQ multiplex PCR; TCRdb's copy keeps in-frame clones and lacks some. The data contain approximately 80,000 clones, just over 85% of them singletons. The CDR3 covers 14 residues. The germline V gene has CDR1 SNHLY and CDR2 FYNNEI. V was pared by 4 bases and J by 4 bases, with 14 bases between. The record originates from a study of cytotoxic CD8 clonotypes in ibrutinib-treated CLL. General observations from the study: Rare overall, public clonotypes shrank or held steady under therapy. Clonality was higher at ibrutinib response and returned toward baseline at progression. Measured clonality at baseline was greater than in age-matched healthy donors and tracked with circulating CD8+ T-cell counts.

This sequence originates from a human donor with chronic lymphocytic leukemia. V and J are TRBV2 and TRBJ2-7; the D gene is possibly TRBD2 (5 bases). Sequenced material: PBMCs, taken before ibrutinib treatment. As DNA, the CDR3 is TGTGCCAGCAGTGTGCGGGTCTCCTATTACGAGCAGTACTTC. It translates to CASSVRVSYYEQYF.